These 16 T cell receptor beta chains share one sample of origin, sequenced in a study of regulatory T cells in long-lasting Graves disease. Researchers made TCR beta libraries by using iRepertoire HTBI primers and running Arm-PCR on CDR3 regions. TCRdb redid the calling of the multiplex PCR reads with MiXCR, one entry per CDR3 protein. The sample lists 510,000 or so distinct CDR3 sequences; approximately 12% were seen once. Time point indicated: newly diagnosed GD, antithyroid drugs for less than 3 months. RNA extracted from PBMCs served as the sequencing template. These records were also assigned to another study, of T cells in Graves' hyperthyroidism and ophthalmopathy.

Source: peripheral blood mononuclear cells (PBMCs), taken at new diagnosis, from a patient treated with antithyroid drugs. The source of these receptors is a woman aged 30 to 39 with Graves disease.

This clonotype was observed many times. The chain carries TRBV12-5 and TRBJ2-3; possible D gene TRBD1, 6 bases. V shed 4 bases and J shed 11 bases, with 10 bases lying between them. Germline lookup yields CDR1 LGHNT and CDR2 FRNRAP. The CDR3 is made up of 11 amino acids. The chain's CDR3 is CASGSLGGQYF. In DNA form, the CDR3 reads TGTGCTAGTGGTTCGCTAGGGGGGCAGTATTTT. Full variable domain (missing parts from reference TRBV12-5 and TRBJ2-3): DARVTQTPRHKVTEMGQEVTMRCQPILGHNTVFWYRQTMMQGLELLAYFRNRAPLDDSGMPKDRFSAEMPDATLATLKIQPSEPRDSAVYFCASGSLGGQYFGPGTRLTVL.

The rearrangement joins TRBV14 to TRBJ2-5, with D maybe TRBD2 (6 bases). Germline-derived CDR1 and CDR2 are SGHDN and FVKESK. V lost 1 base to trimming and J lost 2 bases, with 14 bases between them. This CDR3 has 16 residues. The CDR3 sequence: CASSQAAGSTQETQYF. The CDR3 DNA follows: TGTGCCAGCAGCCAAGCGGCGGGAAGCACACAAGAGACCCAGTACTTC. Full variable domain (missing parts from reference TRBV14 and TRBJ2-5): EAGVTQFPSHSVIEKGQTVTLRCDPISGHDNLYWYRRVMGKEIKFLLHFVKESKQDESGMPNNRFLAERTGGTYSTLKVQPAELEDSGVYFCASSQAAGSTQETQYFGPGTRLLVL.

This clonotype was found a few times. This chain uses TRBV5-6 with TRBJ2-3, with a weak D call TRBD2 (5 bases). The CDR3 consists of 16 residues. The germline V and J ends were trimmed by 0 bases and 0 bases, with 11 bases remaining between them. Germline loops: CDR1 SGHDT, CDR2 YYEEEE. The chain's CDR3 is CASSLEAASSTDTQYF. CDR3 coding DNA: TGTGCCAGCAGCTTGGAAGCGGCGTCTAGCACAGATACGCAGTATTTT.

This clonotype has a count of ten or more. The chain recombines TRBV20-1 with TRBJ1-6, with D perhaps matching TRBD1 (5 bases). The CDR3 has 13 amino acids. Trimming cost V 0 bases and J 8 bases, with 8 bases left between them. CDR1 is DFQATT, CDR2 SNEGSKA, per germline (reference sequence). CDR3 sequence reads: CSAREGTHSPLHF. Here the CDR3 DNA reads TGCAGTGCTAGAGAGGGGACTCATTCACCCCTCCACTTT.

This clonotype was counted many times. V and J are TRBV6-2 or TRBV6-3 and TRBJ2-5, with 12 positions matching TRBD2. V shed 6 bases, J shed 5 bases, and the junction held 4 bases outside the gene matches. This CDR3 is 14 amino acids long. Germline V lookup: CDR1 MNHEY, CDR2 SVGEGT. CDR3 sequence reads: CASSTSGRRETQYF. DNA of the CDR3: TGTGCCAGCAGCACTAGCGGGAGGCGGGAGACCCAGTACTTC.

The chain has TRBV9 and TRBJ1-1; perhaps TRBD1 as D (5 bases). This CDR3 has 15 residues. The V gene's germline CDR1 is SGDLS and CDR2 YYNGEE. Trimming removed 2 bases at V and 5 bases at J, with 16 bases between. The CDR3 loop is CASSVSDRGRTEAFF. The CDR3 bases are TGTGCCAGCAGCGTTAGCGACCGGGGCCGTACTGAAGCTTTCTTT.

At least ten counts were recorded for this clonotype. The J gene is TRBJ1-1, the V gene TRBV7-2; no firm D call. The CDR3 spans 14 residues. V was clipped by 5 bases and J by 6 bases, with 16 bases between them. Germline CDR1 and CDR2: SGHTA and FQGNSA. The CDR3 bases are TGTGCCAGCAGCCTACATAGGACTGCTCCTGAAGCTTTCTTT. Protein: CASSLHRTAPEAFF.

There are many counts of this clonotype. The V gene is TRBV11-2, the J gene TRBJ2-5; D perhaps matches TRBD2 (6 bases). The CDR3 spans 15 residues. Trimming shortened V by 3 bases and J by 2 bases, and 13 bases separated the two germline ends. Germline V gene data show CDR1 as SGHAT and CDR2 as FQNNGV. The CDR3 sequence: CASSLEGLGQETQYF. The CDR3 DNA sequence: TGTGCCAGCAGCTTGGAGGGACTGGGACAAGAGACCCAGTACTTC.

This clonotype was seen repeatedly, ten times or more. The chain has TRBV3-1 and TRBJ2-7, with 9 bases identical to TRBD2. CDR1 and CDR2 from the germline V gene are LGHDT and YNNKEL (reference sequence). This CDR3 spans 16 amino acids. The V gene end was trimmed by 4 bases and the J gene end by 4 bases; junction bases not matched to a gene: 11. The CDR3 sequence: CASSPHGRGRGYEQYF. CDR3 bases: TGTGCCAGCAGCCCCCACGGTCGCGGGAGGGGATACGAGCAGTACTTC.

This clonotype appeared many times. The chain employs TRBV28 and TRBJ1-6, with 9 bases identical to TRBD1. Germline assignment: CDR1 MDHEN and CDR2 SYDVKM. This CDR3 is built from 14 residues. With 3 bases clipped from V and 9 bases from J, the junction kept 3 bases outside the gene matches. The CDR3 nucleotides are TGTGCCAGCAGTTTCGGACAGGGGACTTCACCCCTCCACTTT. Protein: CASSFGQGTSPLHF.

This clonotype has ten or more counts. The chain has TRBV6-5 and TRBJ2-7, with 11 bases that match TRBD2. Germline CDR1 reads MNHEY; CDR2 reads SVGAGI. The length of the CDR3 is 19 residues. With V trimmed by 0 bases and J by 0 bases, 10 bases remained unmatched. CDR3 DNA: TGTGCCAGCAGTTACTCGAAGGCTAGCGGGAGGATCGTCTCCTACGAGCAGTACTTC. It is translated as CASSYSKASGRIVSYEQYF.

This clonotype has a count of ten or more. The chain combines TRBV18 with TRBJ1-5; D perhaps matches TRBD1 (6 bases). CDR3 length equals 13 residues. Germline loops: CDR1 KGHSH, CDR2 LQKENI. The V and J ends lost 3 bases and 7 bases respectively, with 10 bases between them. In nucleotides, the CDR3 is TGTGCCAGCTCACCGGGGGGCGAGCAGCCCCAGCATTTT. The encoded protein is CASSPGGEQPQHF. The full variable domain, completed using reference TRBV18 and TRBJ1-5, is NAGVMQNPRHLVRRRGQEARLRCSPMKGHSHVYWYRQLPEEGLKFMVYLQKENIIDESGMPKERFSAEFPKEGPSILRIQQVVRGDSAAYFCASSPGGEQPQHFGDGTRLSIL.

In this sample, this clonotype turned up many times. This sequence joins TRBV19 and TRBJ2-1, with 9 positions matching TRBD2. Germline loops: CDR1 LNHDA, CDR2 SQIVND (reference sequence). This CDR3 spans 16 amino acids. Trimming cost V 10 bases and J 2 bases; bases outside gene matches: 12. The CDR3 DNA follows: TGTGCCACCTCGGGACTAGCTCCTATAACCTACAATGAGCAGTTCTTC. It specifies CATSGLAPITYNEQFF.

This clonotype was seen at least ten times. The rearrangement links TRBV6-1 to TRBJ1-5, with TRBD1 as a possible D gene (5 bases). Germline values: CDR1 MNHNS, CDR2 SASEGT. The V gene lost 10 bases and the J gene lost 0 bases, with 16 bases spanning the gap. The CDR3 runs 15 residues. CDR3 residues: CATNPGRFSNQPQHF. The CDR3, as DNA: TGTGCCACAAACCCGGGACGGTTTAGCAATCAGCCCCAGCATTTT.

Many counts were recorded for this clonotype. The rearrangement joins TRBV2 to TRBJ1-3, with D unclear. V lost 6 bases, J lost 0 bases, and 15 bases lay in between. This CDR3 is built from 16 residues. Germline CDR1 SNHLY, CDR2 FYNNEI. In nucleotides, the CDR3 is TGTGCCAGCAGAGGCGGTAAGGTCAGCTCTGGAAACACCATATATTTT. Protein: CASRGGKVSSGNTIYF. The entire variable domain, with the rest obtained from reference TRBV2 and TRBJ1-3, is as follows: EPEVTQTPSHQVTQMGQEVILRCVPISNHLYFYWYRQILGQKVEFLVSFYNNEISEKSEIFDDQFSVERPDGSNFTLKIRSTKLEDSAMYFCASRGGKVSSGNTIYFGEGSWLTVV.

This clonotype was picked up many times. The rearrangement links TRBV9 to TRBJ2-7, with D uncertain. Trimming shortened V by 2 bases and J by 9 bases, and 15 bases separated the two germline ends. The CDR3 sequence is 13 residues long. The germline V gene has CDR1 SGDLS and CDR2 YYNGEE. The CDR3 spells CASSVPLTLRQYF. CDR3 sequence (DNA): TGTGCCAGCAGCGTCCCTCTGACGCTACGGCAGTACTTC.